These T cell receptor beta chains were read from a single sample in a study of shared clonotypes between healthy human individuals. Some clones are missing from TCRdb's copy, which holds only in-frame ones; the method was immunoSEQ multiplex PCR. The data show over 2 million clones, 92% seen once. Sequences were obtained from naive CD4+ T cells from PBMCs. These receptors originate from a man between 18 and 29 years old in good health. Some clones in this sample may be carry-over from other donors' samples. Both conserved end residues are part of each CDR3. The order of the fields is D gene, clone size, J gene, V gene, CDR3 DNA, CDR3 protein. A D gene is named only where the DNA matches it firmly. A clone size is listed for some rows: how often the clone was seen (once, few, many), or a class if it is expanded.

>.|.|TRBJ2-4|TRBV2
TGTGCCAGCAGTGATAACGGGAAAAACATTCAGTACTTC
CASSDNGKNIQYF
>.|.|TRBJ1-2|TRBV6-6
TGTGCCAGCACCCTCGCGGCAGGGCATGGCTACACCTTC
CASTLAAGHGYTF
>TRBD1|once|TRBJ2-1|TRBV6-6
TGTGCCAGCAGTACAGGGGGGTCCTACAATGAGCAGTTCTTC
CASSTGGSYNEQFF
>.|once|TRBJ2-1|TRBV28
TGTGCCACCCTATACAATGAGCAGTTCTTC
CATLYNEQFF
>.|once|TRBJ2-7|TRBV6-1
TGTGCCAGCAGTGAGGGGGTTAGAAGGTCCTACGAGCAGTACTTC
CASSEGVRRSYEQYF
>TRBD1|.|TRBJ1-1|TRBV6-6
TGTGCCAGCAGCGCCGGACAGGGGAGTACTGAAGCTTTCTTT
CASSAGQGSTEAFF
>TRBD1|.|TRBJ1-2|TRBV5-1
TGCGCCAGCAGGCCACAGGGGATGCAAAGCTACACCTTC
CASRPQGMQSYTF
>.|.|TRBJ2-7|TRBV5-4
TGTGCCAGCAGCACCGAGTCGTACGAGCAGTACTTC
CASSTESYEQYF
>.|.|TRBJ2-1|TRBV2
TGTGCCAGCAGTGAAGGTTTGGCGGTCTCCTACAATGAGCAGTTCTTC
CASSEGLAVSYNEQFF
>.|.|TRBJ1-4|TRBV18
TGTGCCAGCTCAAGGCAGATCAATGAAAAACTGTTTTTT
CASSRQINEKLFF
>TRBD1|few|TRBJ2-6|TRBV5-1
TGCGCCAGCAGCCCGGACAGGGCTGGGGCCAACGTCCTGACTTTC
CASSPDRAGANVLTF
>.|.|TRBJ2-5|TRBV2
TGTGCCAGCAGGAGGACACCTTTTTCTCCGGAGACCCAGTACTTC
CASRRTPFSPETQYF
>.|.|TRBJ2-7|TRBV30
TGTGCCTGGAGTCAAAAAGAGCAGTACTTC
CAWSQKEQYF
>.|.|TRBJ2-7|TRBV2
TGTGCCAGCCAAAGAGCCCTTCTATCCTACGAGCAGTACTTC
CASQRALLSYEQYF
>TRBD1|.|TRBJ2-1|TRBV7-9
TGTGCCAGCAGCTTAGAAGGGACAGGGGGGTTGTTCTTC
CASSLEGTGGLFF
>TRBD1|.|TRBJ2-1|TRBV7-8
TGTGCCAGCAGCTCCTGGGACAGGGAGCAGTTCTTC
CASSSWDREQFF
>.|once|TRBJ2-3|TRBV29-1
TGCAGCGTTCCCGATCCGGCCCGCACAGATACGCAGTATTTT
CSVPDPARTDTQYF
>.|once|TRBJ2-7|TRBV20-1
TGCAGTGCTATGACGGTTTACGAGCAGTACTTC
CSAMTVYEQYF
>.|.|TRBJ2-4|TRBV28
TGTGCCAGCAGTTTGGTAGCGGTAGCCAAAAACATTCAGTACTTC
CASSLVAVAKNIQYF
>.|.|TRBJ2-7|TRBV7-3
TGTGCCAGCAGCCCATTGGGGCAGGGGAAAAGCGAGCAGTACTTC
CASSPLGQGKSEQYF
>TRBD2|.|TRBJ2-1|TRBV29-1
TGCAGCGGAATAGCGGGAGGTCGGAGTCCGTTCTTC
CSGIAGGRSPFF
>TRBD1|.|TRBJ2-1|TRBV6-1
TGTGCCAGCAGTGAATTGGGGACAGGGGGCAATGAGCAGTTCTTC
CASSELGTGGNEQFF
>TRBD1|.|TRBJ1-2|TRBV19
TGTGCCAGCGGACAGGGGAAATATGGCTACACCTTC
CASGQGKYGYTF
>.|.|TRBJ2-7|TRBV19
TGTGCCAGTAGTATGGGACGGCGGGGAGAGCAGTACTTC
CASSMGRRGEQYF
>.|.|TRBJ2-5|TRBV7-9
TGTGCCAGCAGCTCCCGAGCGGTTGGTGAAGAGACCCAGTACTTC
CASSSRAVGEETQYF
>.|.|TRBJ2-1|TRBV28
TGTGCCAGCAGTTTTAATATTCGGGGCGATGAGCAGTTCTTC
CASSFNIRGDEQFF
>.|.|TRBJ1-1|TRBV28
TGTGCCAGCAGTTCCACCCTAGCTCCGGTCCCTTTT
CASSSTLAPVPF
>TRBD1|.|TRBJ2-5|TRBV28
TGTGCCAGCAGTTCAGGGCCGGGACAGGGGAAAGAGACCCAGTACTTC
CASSSGPGQGKETQYF
>.|.|TRBJ2-2|TRBV7-9
TGTGCCAGCAGCACCCACGGCCGACCCGGGGAGCTGTTTTTT
CASSTHGRPGELFF
>.|.|TRBJ2-1|TRBV18
TGTGCCAGCTCATCTACTAGCAACAATGAGCAGTTCTTC
CASSSTSNNEQFF
>.|once|TRBJ1-1|TRBV11-1
TGTGCCAGCAGCTCGTCGGGGCGGGTCACTGAAGCTTTCTTT
CASSSSGRVTEAFF
>TRBD1|.|TRBJ1-5|TRBV7-2
TGTGCCAGCAGCTTAGTGTCAGGACAGGCGAAGCCCCAGCATTTT
CASSLVSGQAKPQHF
>.|.|TRBJ2-1|TRBV5-1
TGCGCCAGCAGCTTGGGATTCGAACTAGTTAATGAGCAGTTCTTC
CASSLGFELVNEQFF
>TRBD2|.|TRBJ2-1|TRBV5-4
TGTGCCAGCAGCCCCGGGGGAGGGAGCTCCTACAATGAGCAGTTCTTC
CASSPGGGSSYNEQFF
>TRBD2|once|TRBJ2-1|TRBV5-4
TGTGCCAGCAGCTTGGATGGCGGGAGTAAAAGGGATGAGCAGTTCTTC
CASSLDGGSKRDEQFF
>TRBD2|.|TRBJ2-2|TRBV4-3
TGCGCCAGCAGCCAAGAGGGGACCGGGAGGGTGGCCGGGGAGCTGTTTTTT
CASSQEGTGRVAGELFF
>TRBD1|few|TRBJ1-4|TRBV14
TGTGCCAGCAGCCGCAGGGGGCGAGGGGAAAAACTGTTTTTT
CASSRRGRGEKLFF